This T cell receptor (beta chain) was sequenced in a study of T-cell reconstitution after alpha-beta-depleted transplantation in children. Preparation of the TCRbeta library used unique molecular identifiers. TCRdb called the PCR reads again in MiXCR, with one record for every CDR3 protein. Of about 500,000 distinct CDR3 sequences listed, 30% to 35% were seen once; the top ten hold less than 2.5%. Trimming took off 4 bases at V and 10 bases at J, with 14 bases between the two ends. CDR1 SGHTA and CDR2 FQGNSA come from the germline V gene. There are 13 residues in the CDR3. The sequencing here drew on PBMCs from the stem cell graft donor, taken from the stem cell graft. The sequence came from a human donor who donated a stem cell graft to a child with aplastic anemia. This chain links TRBV7-2 with TRBJ2-1, with no clear D. The CDR3 here is CASSSPLDREQFF. Written as DNA, the CDR3 is TGTGCCAGCAGCTCACCCCTAGATCGGGAGCAGTTCTTC.